The 28 T cell receptor beta chains below all came from one sample that was sequenced in a study of CD8+ T cells in alopecia areata. The authors extracted RNA and reverse transcribed it into cDNA as the sequencing template. The assay was immunoSEQ multiplex PCR, and TCRdb's table has in-frame clones only and misses some. Found here are 110,000 to 150,000 clones, about three fifths of them singletons; the top ten hold about 38%. Sequences were obtained from CD8+ T cells sorted from blood. Receptors were obtained from a human donor in good health.

This sequence joins TRBV7-9 and TRBJ2-5; the D gene is possibly TRBD1 (5 bases). Trimming removed 4 bases at V and 4 bases at J, with 13 bases between. The germline gives CDR1 SEHNR, CDR2 FQNEAQ (reference sequence). This CDR3 spans 14 amino acids. The CDR3 nucleotides read TGTGCCAGCAGCTCGGACATTTGGAGAGAGACCCAGTACTTC. Translation gives CASSSDIWRETQYF.

The chain combines TRBV10-3 with TRBJ2-5; 7 bases fit TRBD2. Trimming cost V 2 bases and J 5 bases; bases outside gene matches: 2. The CDR3 consists of 13 residues. CDR1 is ENHRY and CDR2 is SYGVKD in the germline V gene. CDR3 sequence (DNA): TGTGCCATCAGTGAGGGACTAGTGGAGACCCAGTACTTC. This encodes CAISEGLVETQYF.

The chain recombines TRBV5-1 with TRBJ2-5; tentatively, D is TRBD2 (6 bases). The CDR3 extends over 16 amino acids. Germline V gene lookup returns CDR1 SGHRS and CDR2 YFSETQ. Trimming left V 2 bases short and J 4 bases short, with 18 bases between. CDR3 DNA sequence: TGCGCCAGCAGCTTACTTTATCCGGGAGAGGGAGAGACCCAGTACTTC. Translating gives CASSLLYPGEGETQYF.

This chain connects TRBV5-1 to TRBJ2-7, with D maybe TRBD2 (5 bases). Trimming took 3 bases from V and 3 from J, leaving 10 bases between them. Germline V CDR1 and CDR2: SGHRS, YFSETQ. This CDR3 comprises 13 residues. The CDR3 loop is CASSYGDYYEQYF. The CDR3 DNA reads as TGCGCCAGCAGCTACGGTGACTACTACGAGCAGTACTTC.

This clone was found a few times. The chain couples TRBV19 to TRBJ1-5, with a possible D match to TRBD1 (5 bases). This CDR3 comprises 15 residues. V was shortened by 6 bases and J by 0 bases, with 12 bases between the two germline ends. The V gene's germline CDR1 is LNHDA and CDR2 SQIVND (reference sequence). CDR3 nucleotides: TGTGCCAGTAGCCCGGACGGGGGTAGCAATCAGCCCCAGCATTTT. This gives the protein CASSPDGGSNQPQHF.

J is TRBJ2-5 and V is TRBV2; possibly TRBD1 for D (6 bases). This CDR3 region has 15 residues. From germline, CDR1 is SNHLY and CDR2 FYNNEI. The ends were cut back, 8 bases at V and 7 bases at J, with 23 bases in the middle. CDR3 DNA: TGTGCCAGCCGGCACAGGGTCATCCAAATAGGGACCCAGTACTTC. It specifies CASRHRVIQIGTQYF.

The chain is built from TRBV7-9 and TRBJ2-4; 10 positions match TRBD1. This CDR3 has 17 amino acids. Germline-derived CDR1 and CDR2 are SEHNR and FQNEAQ (reference sequence). J gave up 5 bases and V 2 bases, and 9 bases lay outside the gene matches. CDR3 in amino acids: CASSLPMDRGRQNIQYF. The CDR3 DNA reads TGTGCCAGCAGCTTACCTATGGACAGGGGGAGGCAAAACATTCAGTACTTC.

The V and J genes are TRBV29-1 and TRBJ2-1; tentatively, D is TRBD1 or TRBD2 (5 bases each). The CDR3 has 15 residues. V lost 1 base and J lost 6, with 16 bases in between. CDR1 is SQVTM, CDR2 ANQGSEA, per germline. The CDR3, as DNA: TGCAGCGTTGAAGGAAGGGGCCGGGGTGGCAATGAGCAGTTCTTC. It codes for CSVEGRGRGGNEQFF.

This clone was seen a handful of times. The chain recombines TRBV6-6 with TRBJ1-5, with D hard to call. CDR1 is MNHNY, CDR2 SVGAGI, per germline (reference sequence). The CDR3 contains 14 residues. Trimming removed 2 bases at V and 4 bases at J, with 9 bases between. CDR3 protein: CASSYIGQNQPQHF. CDR3 DNA: TGTGCCAGCAGTTACATAGGTCAGAATCAGCCCCAGCATTTT.

The rearrangement links TRBV29-1 to TRBJ2-7; D is perhaps TRBD2 (5 bases). V was clipped by 6 bases and J by 1 base, with 10 bases between them. The CDR3 is 12 amino acids. CDR1 and CDR2 (germline): SQVTM, ANQGSEA. The CDR3 sequence is CSVGVGSYEQYF. CDR3 sequence (DNA): TGCAGCGTCGGGGTAGGGTCCTACGAGCAGTACTTC.

Comments on this clone: The same CDR3 is also encoded by other DNA sequences in this sample. Written as DNA, the CDR3 is TGCAGCGTTCAGGGTAACTATGGCTACACCTTC. Translating gives CSVQGNYGYTF. The chain carries TRBV29-1 and TRBJ1-2; D is perhaps TRBD1 (5 bases). This CDR3 contains 11 residues. The germline V gene encodes CDR1 SQVTM and CDR2 ANQGSEA. V was cut by 5 bases and J by 1 base, with 5 bases left in between.

In this sample, this clone turned up a few times. Here the CDR3 reads CSVVRPGTGTGELFF. CDR3 bases: TGCAGCGTTGTTAGGCCCGGGACTGGGACCGGGGAGCTGTTTTTT. The J gene is TRBJ2-2, the V gene TRBV29-1, with D possibly TRBD2 on 6 matching bases. The CDR3 has 15 residues. V gave up 4 bases and J gave up 5 bases, with 17 bases separating them. Per germline, CDR1 SQVTM and CDR2 ANQGSEA.

The J gene is TRBJ2-3, the V gene TRBV29-1, with D uncertain. CDR1 and CDR2 from the germline V gene are SQVTM and ANQGSEA. Trimming stripped 6 bases from V and 8 bases from J, with 12 bases between. The length of the CDR3 is 11 residues. The CDR3 bases are TGCAGCGTGATTGGTCATGGTACGCAGTATTTT. This sequence encodes CSVIGHGTQYF.

This clone was detected only once. V is TRBV5-1 and J is TRBJ2-1; D is unresolved. The germline CDR1 and CDR2 sequences are SGHRS and YFSETQ. V lost 4 bases, J lost 6 bases, and 8 bases lay in between. The length of the CDR3 is 12 residues. CDR3 in amino acids: CASSTVPNEQFF. Here the CDR3 DNA reads TGCGCCAGCAGCACGGTCCCCAATGAGCAGTTCTTC.

This clone has a single count. This chain uses TRBV5-6 with TRBJ2-7; possibly TRBD2 for D (6 bases). Germline V gene sequence: CDR1 SGHDT, CDR2 YYEEEE. Trimming pared 2 bases from V and 3 bases from J, leaving 12 bases between. There are 14 residues in the CDR3. CDR3 coding DNA: TGTGCCAGCAGCTTCTCTACGGGGGTCTACGAGCAGTACTTC. Residues: CASSFSTGVYEQYF.

The chain joins TRBV4-1 to TRBJ2-1; 7 bases agree with TRBD1. CDR1 is MGHRA, CDR2 YSYEKL, per germline. The CDR3 has 15 amino acids. Trimming cost V 4 bases and J 8 bases; bases outside gene matches: 11. The CDR3 DNA reads as TGCGCCAGCAGCCTTCGGACAGGATCGACCGATGAGCAGTTCTTC. It yields the protein CASSLRTGSTDEQFF.

This chain connects TRBV11-2 to TRBJ2-5, with D perhaps TRBD2 (5 bases). Germline CDR1 is SGHAT and CDR2 is FQNNGV. V lost 5 bases, J lost 2 bases, and 15 bases lay in between. The CDR3 has 15 amino acids. The CDR3 bases are TGTGCCAGCAGCCCCAGAAACGGAGGACAAGAGACCCAGTACTTC. Its translation is CASSPRNGGQETQYF.

V and J are TRBV2 and TRBJ2-2; TRBD2 matches 8 bases. Germline CDR1 and CDR2: SNHLY and FYNNEI. V gave up 2 bases and J gave up 1 base; unmatched junction bases: 6. This CDR3 comprises 17 residues. The CDR3 region is CASSEWLAGLNTGELFF. The CDR3 DNA is TGTGCCAGCAGTGAATGGCTAGCGGGTTTGAACACCGGGGAGCTGTTTTTT.

The chain carries TRBV5-1 and TRBJ1-3; D unresolved. The CDR3 has 12 residues. Germline CDR1 and CDR2: SGHRS and YFSETQ. Trimming pared 6 bases from V and 5 bases from J, leaving 9 bases between. The CDR3 DNA is TGCGCCAGCATCCGCCGACGAAACACCATATATTTT. Encoded protein: CASIRRRNTIYF.

This clone was counted a few times. The chain recombines TRBV29-1 with TRBJ1-2, with 10 bases identical to TRBD1. Germline CDR1 reads SQVTM; CDR2 reads ANQGSEA. With V trimmed by 7 bases and J by 8 bases, 4 bases remained unmatched. This CDR3 is 11 amino acids long. This chain's CDR3 is CSAGTGDGYTF. DNA for the CDR3: TGCAGCGCCGGGACAGGGGACGGCTACACCTTC.

This rearrangement joins TRBV7-8 to TRBJ2-7; 11 bases fit TRBD2. Looked up from germline, CDR1 is SGHVS and CDR2 is FQNEAQ. This CDR3 contains 17 residues. V was clipped by 5 bases and J by 6 bases; unmatched bases: 15. This chain's CDR3 is CASSRASTGTSGAEQYF. Written as DNA, the CDR3 is TGTGCCAGCAGCCGCGCCTCGACCGGGACTAGCGGCGCCGAGCAGTACTTC.

The chain has TRBV7-9 and TRBJ2-5, with D tentatively TRBD1 (8 bases). V lost 5 bases, J lost 5 bases, and 18 bases lay in between. The CDR3 is 15 residues long. From germline, CDR1 is SEHNR and CDR2 FQNEAQ (reference sequence). The CDR3 loop is CASSIPTGGDETQYF. The DNA for the CDR3 is TGTGCCAGCAGCATCCCCACAGGGGGGGATGAGACCCAGTACTTC.

Here the CDR3 reads CASSRGDYGYTF. The DNA of the CDR3 is TGTGCCAGCAGCCGAGGGGATTATGGCTACACCTTC. The chain has TRBV5-6 and TRBJ1-2, with D possibly matching TRBD1 (5 bases). Germline V gene data show CDR1 as SGHDT and CDR2 as YYEEEE. The CDR3 consists of 12 residues. Trimming took off 4 bases at V and 5 bases at J, with 9 bases between the two ends. The full variable domain, rest sourced from reference TRBV5-6 and TRBJ1-2, is DAGVTQSPTHLIKTRGQQVTLRCSPKSGHDTVSWYQQALGQGPQFIFQYYEEEERQRGNFPDRFSGHQFPNYSSELNVNALLLGDSALYLCASSRGDYGYTFGSGTRLTVV.

The sample holds a few counts of this clone. The chain employs TRBV27 and TRBJ2-1; D is unclear. With 5 bases removed from V and 0 bases from J, the gap between germline ends came to 11 bases. Germline V gene data show CDR1 as MNHEY and CDR2 as SMNVEV (reference sequence). The CDR3 has 15 amino acids. CDR3 in DNA: TGTGCCAGCAGTCCATACAGTTTCTCCTACAATGAGCAGTTCTTC. Protein product: CASSPYSFSYNEQFF.

The chain uses TRBV5-4 and TRBJ2-1, with TRBD2 matching over 8 bases. Unmatched junction bases numbered 12, after V lost 4 bases and J lost 9 bases. CDR3 length equals 15 residues. The germline V gene has CDR1 SGHNT and CDR2 YYREEE (reference sequence). The CDR3 protein is CASSRGAGAEGEQFF. CDR3 coding DNA: TGTGCCAGCAGCCGCGGAGCGGGAGCAGAGGGTGAGCAGTTCTTC.

The rearrangement links TRBV30 to TRBJ2-1; D gene ambiguous. V was cut by 0 bases and J by 6 bases, with 15 bases left in between. The CDR3 is made up of 15 amino acids. Germline V gene lookup returns CDR1 GTSNPN and CDR2 SVGIG (reference sequence). CDR3 amino acids: CAWSVLGKAVNEQFF. Written as DNA, the CDR3 is TGTGCCTGGAGTGTACTGGGGAAGGCGGTCAATGAGCAGTTCTTC.

The V call is TRBV28, the J call TRBJ2-4; possibly TRBD1 for D (6 bases). There are 18 residues in the CDR3. The ends were cut back, 10 bases at V and 3 bases at J, with 28 bases in the middle. Germline V gives CDR1 MDHEN, CDR2 SYDVKM. The CDR3 sequence: CATSLGGEGLMVKNIQYF. CDR3 nucleotides: TGTGCCACCTCCTTAGGGGGAGAGGGGTTAATGGTCAAAAACATTCAGTACTTC.

This sequence joins TRBV25-1 and TRBJ2-7; TRBD2 is a possible D gene (5 bases). The CDR3 has 13 amino acids. Germline V gives CDR1 MGHDK, CDR2 SYGVNS. Trimming removed 1 base at V and 6 bases at J, with 10 bases between. CDR3 residues: CASSESAAGEQYF. As DNA, the CDR3 is TGTGCCAGCAGTGAATCGGCGGCGGGCGAGCAGTACTTC.